This entry features one T cell receptor (beta chain) sequence. This sample includes further DNA sequences coding for the same CDR3. These data originate in a study of blood T cell repertoires in COVID-19. Trimming left V 0 bases short and J 0 bases short, with 3 bases between. The V gene's germline CDR1 is SGDLS and CDR2 YYNGEE. The CDR3 extends over 14 amino acids. Here immunoSEQ multiplex PCR was the method, and the copy in TCRdb shows in-frame clones only, minus some. The sample records over 150,000 clones, approximately 85% being singletons. The clonotype originates from a woman aged 60-75 years with COVID-19, enrolled during active disease. What was sequenced was peripheral blood. V and J are TRBV9 and TRBJ2-2; D gene unclear. The CDR3 region has the DNA TGTGCCAGCAGCGTAGTCACGAACACCGGGGAGCTGTTTTTT. It is translated as CASSVVTNTGELFF.